This passage covers 13 T cell receptor beta chains from one sample sequenced in a study of blood T cell repertoires in COVID-19. Only in-frame clones appear in the TCRdb table, and some are missing; sequencing was by immunoSEQ multiplex PCR. The sample has around 170,000 clones; 75% to 85% are singletons. The specimen was peripheral blood. These receptor sequences come from a human donor in a cohort sampled during active COVID-19.

The chain recombines TRBV9 with TRBJ2-3; D unresolved. V dropped 0 bases and J dropped 0 bases, with 5 bases sitting between them. The CDR3 is 14 residues long. Germline V lookup: CDR1 SGDLS, CDR2 YYNGEE. The DNA for the CDR3 is TGTGCCAGCAGCGTAGATATGAGCACAGATACGCAGTATTTT. This encodes CASSVDMSTDTQYF. The variable domain in full, with the rest retrieved from reference TRBV9 and TRBJ2-3, is DSGVTQTPKHLITATGQRVTLRCSPRSGDLSVYWYQQSLDQGLQFLIQYYNGEERAKGNILERFSAQQFPDLHSELNLSSLELGDSALYFCASSVDMSTDTQYFGPGTRLTVL.

This chain joins TRBV14 and TRBJ2-7, with 7 bases fitting TRBD2. With V trimmed by 6 bases and J by 1 base, 12 bases remained unmatched. Germline V lookup: CDR1 SGHDN, CDR2 FVKESK. The CDR3 spans 16 residues. CDR3 nucleotides: TGTGCCAGCAGGCCCACTACCGGGACTAAGTCCTACGAGCAGTACTTC. Protein product: CASRPTTGTKSYEQYF.

The CDR3 reads CASSSITGTGNQPQHF. The CDR3 DNA reads as TGTGCCAGCAGTTCTATTACCGGGACAGGGAATCAGCCCCAGCATTTT. The chain carries TRBV27 and TRBJ1-5; 9 bases line up with TRBD1. V lost 4 bases to trimming and J lost 4 bases; unmatched junction nucleotides: 8. There are 16 residues in the CDR3. The germline V gene encodes CDR1 MNHEY and CDR2 SMNVEV (reference sequence).

In this sample, this clone turned up a few times. J is TRBJ2-7 and V is TRBV29-1; D is unclear. CDR1 and CDR2 from the germline V gene are SQVTM and ANQGSEA. V was trimmed by 6 bases and J by 2 bases, leaving 20 bases between them. The CDR3 has 15 amino acids. CDR3 in amino acids: CSVLLRSRGTYEQYF. The CDR3 nucleotides are TGCAGCGTCCTGCTTAGGAGCAGAGGCACCTACGAGCAGTACTTC.

J is TRBJ1-1 and V is TRBV2; 7 nucleotides line up with TRBD1. The CDR3 length is 13 residues. CDR1 is SNHLY and CDR2 is FYNNEI in the germline V gene. Germline trimming cut 6 bases from V and 3 bases from J; bases unmatched to any gene: 4. This CDR3 reads CASRQTGDTEAFF. In DNA, the CDR3 is TGTGCCAGCAGACAAACAGGGGACACTGAAGCTTTCTTT. Using reference TRBV2 and TRBJ1-1 for the parts outside the CDR3, the full variable domain is EPEVTQTPSHQVTQMGQEVILRCVPISNHLYFYWYRQILGQKVEFLVSFYNNEISEKSEIFDDQFSVERPDGSNFTLKIRSTKLEDSAMYFCASRQTGDTEAFFGQGTRLTVV.

In DNA, the CDR3 is TGTGCCAGCAGCTTTAGCGGGGGGGCGGTCGCAGATACGCAGTATTTT. It translates to CASSFSGGAVADTQYF. V is TRBV11-3 and J is TRBJ2-3, with 11 bases matching TRBD2. This CDR3 region has 16 residues. CDR1 is SGHNT, CDR2 YENEEA, per germline. Trimming removed 3 bases from V and 4 bases from J; junction bases left unmatched: 6.

This chain joins TRBV11-2 and TRBJ1-5; D is unresolved. The CDR3 runs to 13 residues. In germline, CDR1 is SGHAT, CDR2 FQNNGV. Trimming stripped 1 base from V and 3 bases from J, with 4 bases between. The CDR3 DNA sequence: TGTGCCAGCAGCTTAGGCGTCAATCAGCCCCAGCATTTT. Translating it yields CASSLGVNQPQHF.

This chain links TRBV5-1 with TRBJ2-1; 9 nucleotides match TRBD2. Losses at the gene ends were 4 bases for V and 0 bases for J; bases not matched to a gene: 8. This CDR3 region has 17 residues. CDR1 SGHRS and CDR2 YFSETQ come from the germline V gene. The DNA for the CDR3 is TGCGCCAGCAGCCCCTGGACTAGCGAGAGCTCCTACAATGAGCAGTTCTTC. Translating gives CASSPWTSESSYNEQFF.

This clone was observed once. The chain uses TRBV6-4 and TRBJ2-1; a weak D match, TRBD1 (6 bases). V lost 5 bases and J 6 bases, leaving 11 bases between the germline ends. The CDR3 runs to 13 residues. Per the germline V gene, CDR1 is MRHNA and CDR2 is SNTAGT. The DNA of the CDR3 is TGTGCCAGCAGTATACAGGGCGGCAATGAGCAGTTCTTC. Amino acid sequence: CASSIQGGNEQFF.

The V gene is TRBV4-1, the J gene TRBJ1-5, with 9 nucleotides matching TRBD1. The germline V gene has CDR1 MGHRA and CDR2 YSYEKL. The CDR3 covers 18 residues. Trimming took 3 bases from V and 2 from J; bases not matched to a gene: 11. The CDR3 DNA sequence: TGCGCCAGCAGCCAGTGGGACAGGGCGGCATTTGGCAATCAGCCCCAGCATTTT. Residues: CASSQWDRAAFGNQPQHF.

The chain uses TRBV6-5 and TRBJ1-4; 7 nucleotides align to TRBD1. V shed 2 bases, J shed 5 bases, and the junction held 5 bases outside the gene matches. From germline, CDR1 is MNHEY and CDR2 SVGAGI. The CDR3 totals 15 residues. CDR3 residues: CASSYTGQLNEKLFF. As DNA, the CDR3 is TGTGCCAGCAGTTACACGGGACAGTTAAATGAAAAACTGTTTTTT.

The chain uses TRBV5-1 and TRBJ2-2; 7 bases line up with TRBD1. V gave up 0 bases and J gave up 4 bases; unmatched junction bases: 3. Germline CDR1 SGHRS, CDR2 YFSETQ. The CDR3 contains 15 residues. The DNA for the CDR3 is TGCGCCAGCAGCTTGGGGGGGACAGTCACCGGGGAGCTGTTTTTT. This encodes CASSLGGTVTGELFF. Looking up the rest from reference TRBV5-1 and TRBJ2-2 gives the full variable domain: KAGVTQTPRYLIKTRGQQVTLSCSPISGHRSVSWYQQTPGQGLQFLFEYFSETQRNKGNFPGRFSGRQFSNSRSEMNVSTLELGDSALYLCASSLGGTVTGELFFGEGSRLTVL.

As regards this clone: One junction end does not reproduce the germline sequence, and a read error may be involved. This chain links TRBV29-1 with TRBJ1-1; maybe TRBD1 (5 bases). The CDR3 is 12 amino acids. Per germline, CDR1 SQVTM and CDR2 ANQGSEA. The CDR3 region is CSVEERDWEAFF. In DNA form, the CDR3 reads TGCAGCGTAGAAGAGAGGGACTGGGAAGCTTTCTTT.